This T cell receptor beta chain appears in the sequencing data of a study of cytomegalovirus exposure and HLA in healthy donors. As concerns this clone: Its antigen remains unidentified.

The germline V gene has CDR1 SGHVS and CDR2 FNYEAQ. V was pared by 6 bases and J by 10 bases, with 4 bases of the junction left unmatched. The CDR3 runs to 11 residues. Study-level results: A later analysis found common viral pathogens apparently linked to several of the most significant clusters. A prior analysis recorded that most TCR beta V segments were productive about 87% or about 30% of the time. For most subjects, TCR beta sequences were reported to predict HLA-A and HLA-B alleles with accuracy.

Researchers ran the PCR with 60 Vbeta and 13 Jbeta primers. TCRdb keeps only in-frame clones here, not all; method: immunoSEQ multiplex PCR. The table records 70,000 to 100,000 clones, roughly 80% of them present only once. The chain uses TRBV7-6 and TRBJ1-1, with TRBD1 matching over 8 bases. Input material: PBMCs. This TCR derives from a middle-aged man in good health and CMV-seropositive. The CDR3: CASRTTGGAFF. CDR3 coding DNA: TGTGCCAGCAGGACCACAGGGGGAGCTTTCTTT.